These T cell receptor beta chains were read from a single sample in a study of blood T cell repertoires in COVID-19. Sequencing used immunoSEQ multiplex PCR; TCRdb keeps in-frame clones, though not all of them. This table holds about 90,000 clones, about nine tenths found once. What was sequenced was peripheral blood. The receptors here all came from a human donor with active COVID-19. The donor label of this sample is uncertain. CDR3s include the opening cysteine and the closing phenylalanine or tryptophan. A D gene is named only where the DNA matches it firmly. Size is omitted from some rows. Given values are once, few, many or a class for expanded clones.

>TRBJ2-2|-|16|TRBD1|TRBV10-3
TGTGCCATCAGTAATACCGGGACAGGGGACACCGGGGAGCTGTTTTTT
CAISNTGTGDTGELFF
>TRBJ2-1|-|16|TRBD2|TRBV5-5
TGTGCCAGCAGCTTGGAGGTCGGCGGGGGGGCCTGGGAGCAGTTCTTC
CASSLEVGGGAWEQFF
>TRBJ1-1|-|14|-|TRBV7-2
TGTGCCAGCAGTCCAGGGGCCTTGGACACTGAAGCTTTCTTT
CASSPGALDTEAFF
>TRBJ1-5|-|13|-|TRBV2
TGTGCCAGCCAACTGACAGGCAATCAGCCCCAGCATTTT
CASQLTGNQPQHF
>TRBJ2-7|-|14|-|TRBV27
TGTGCCAGCAGTTTGGCGGGGCCCACCTACGAGCAGTACTTC
CASSLAGPTYEQYF
>TRBJ2-7|-|14|TRBD1|TRBV7-3
TGTGCCAGCAGCCTCGACAGGGCCATAGGCGAGCAGTACTTC
CASSLDRAIGEQYF
>TRBJ1-6|few|15|TRBD1|TRBV6-5
TGTGCCAGCAGGAGAGCGGGACAGGTTAATTCACCCCTCCACTTT
CASRRAGQVNSPLHF
>TRBJ1-1|-|15|TRBD1|TRBV5-1
TGCGCCAGCCGCTTTTCGGGACAGGGTAACACTGAAGCTTTCTTT
CASRFSGQGNTEAFF
>TRBJ2-5|-|13|TRBD2|TRBV5-1
TGCGCCAGCAGCACCCTAGCGGAAGAGACCCAGTACTTC
CASSTLAEETQYF
>TRBJ2-7|-|16|-|TRBV4-2
TGTGCCAGCAGCCAAGAGGCCCCAGGGGCTGACTACGAGCAGTACTTC
CASSQEAPGADYEQYF
>TRBJ2-2|-|15|-|TRBV6-5
TGTGCCAGCAGTCCACAGGGACGATTCGGCGGGGAGCTGTTTTTT
CASSPQGRFGGELFF
>TRBJ2-5|-|16|-|TRBV7-9
TGTGCCAGCAGCTCGCCCTCCGGGGAGCGGTGGGAGACCCAGTACTTC
CASSSPSGERWETQYF
>TRBJ2-1|-|15|-|TRBV21-1
TGTGCCAGCAGCTTACAGGGAGGGAATTACAATGAGCAGTTCTTC
CASSLQGGNYNEQFF
>TRBJ1-6|-|15|-|TRBV5-6
TGTGCCAGTGATTCTAGGAGCTCCTATAATTCACCCCTCCACTTT
CASDSRSSYNSPLHF
>TRBJ2-3|-|13|-|TRBV6-5
TGTGCCGGACGTCTGACAGGCACAGATACGCAGTATTTT
CAGRLTGTDTQYF
>TRBJ1-5|-|14|TRBD1|TRBV28
TGTGCCAGCAGGCCCGGGACAGCCAATCAGCCCCAGCATTTT
CASRPGTANQPQHF